The present entry profiles one TCR beta chain with its context. The antigen it recognizes is unknown. Base qualities are not at hand, and no much larger clone is one base apart. These data belong to a study of identical twins listed by TCRdb under 2016. Some background on the complete study: To test whether fetal clonotypes persist, the study used deep sequencing on TCR alpha and beta repertoires from monozygotic twins, unrelated adults of various ages, and cord blood. To rule out contamination, the twin experiments were replicated at different times with different library preparation protocols.

V is clipped by 4 bases and J by 4 bases, and the sequence between their germline boundaries is 26 bases long. Including cysteine and phenylalanine, the CDR3 has 18 amino acids. Only the CDR3 DNA is retained, 54 bases long and in frame from the first base. Reading the germline V gene gives CDR1 SGHRS and CDR2 YFSETQ. The library was made by 5' RACE. The sequencer listed for this sample is Illumina HiSeq 2000. A universal primer binding site was introduced by template switching, and a unique molecular identifier was present in the final cDNA, enabling accurate counting of TCR cDNA molecules. First-strand cDNA for TCR alpha and beta chains was synthesized from specific primers in the conserved constant-segment region. To control for contamination, each cDNA library was double barcoded with a SMART-Mk sample barcode plus Illumina barcodes. TruSeq adapter sequences, together with Illumina sample barcodes, were added in two successive PCR steps. TCR alpha and beta cDNA libraries were sequenced on the Illumina HiSeq platform with custom primers. On the authors' methods: Raw reads were processed with MiGEC to extract unique molecular identifiers, and MiXCR was used to determine CDR3 positions. For each individual, recombination models were inferred using an EM algorithm with the repgenHMM and IGoR tools. Shared clonotype analysis was performed with the tcR package in R, normalizing sharing by the product of cloneset sizes. To study raw recombination without the effects of thymic and clonal selection, out-of-frame nonproductive sequences were analyzed. TCRdb cleaned the public reads at Q25 with fastp, built clones with MiXCR and kept in-frame beta chains. Rows merge per CDR3 protein into single entries with the most common DNA and genes. These V and J calls derive from TCRdb rather than the authors' analysis. Recorded for this sample are around 340,000 distinct CDR3 sequences; roughly an eighth of them occurred a single time. 7.2% of the sample lies in the top ten.

Overall study outcomes, separate from this receptor: Compared with coincidental sharing between unrelated individuals, an excess of low generation-probability sequences was observed among out-of-frame TCR alpha sequences shared between twins. Zero-insertion analyses could be partly confounded by invariant T cells such as MAIT and iNKT, although diverse VJ usage argued against such confounding for most clonotypes. Conclusions relied on cross-sectional statistical analysis, since the same donors could not be followed over many years. Excess twin sharing in beta out-of-frame sequences was weaker because fewer shared sequences lowered the signal-to-noise ratio. Recombination models systematically underestimated out-of-frame TCR alpha sharing in monozygotic twins but agreed with sharing between unrelated individuals. Fewer insertions were carried by abundant cord blood beta clonotypes; a weaker similar trend was observed in young adult naive repertoires, while no such trend was observed in memory repertoires.

Every donor in the study was a healthy Caucasian. Three pairs of female monozygotic twins, all aged about 18 to 29 years, made up the twin cohort. Positive isolation kits from Invitrogen were used to isolate the CD4+ and CD8+ T cell populations. This sample was also put to use in a study of yellow fever vaccine responses in identical twins. That second report states: The authors reported that the T cell response to vaccination in identical twins appeared partly convergent and partly personalized. In the study, vaccine-responding T cell clones were precisely tracked in identical twins.

This receptor was obtained from a woman aged 18-30 years in good health. The rearranged segments are TRBV5-1 and TRBJ2-5, with TRBD1 as a weak D call on 5 bases. The sample was CD8+ T cells sorted from blood. Read as DNA, the sequence is TGCGCCAGCAGCATCCACACAAACCAGGGTGGTGGGCGAGAGACCCAGTACTTC. It encodes CASSIHTNQGGGRETQYF.